These T cell receptor beta chains were read from a single sample in a study of T cell clonotyping in hematopoietic cell transplantation. Sequencing was performed with immunoSEQ multiplex PCR; in TCRdb, only in-frame clones are kept and a portion is missing. The sample consists of 45,000 or so clones, roughly 85% of them appearing once. Sequencing used peripheral blood mononuclear cells, obtained before stem cell transplant. Source of these receptors: a man in his sixties with myelodysplastic syndrome. Some clones in this sample may be carry-over from other donors' samples. Each CDR3 is given with its conserved first and last residue. D genes are given only for firm matches. Expanded clones are given a class, and other clones once, few, many or no size at all.

D	V	J	size	CDR3	DNA
.	TRBV29-1	TRBJ1-1	once	CSVRRADTEAFF	TGCAGCGTTCGACGGGCGGACACTGAAGCTTTCTTT
.	TRBV6-5	TRBJ1-6	few	CASRPGGARNSPLHF	TGTGCCAGCAGGCCCGGAGGGGCGAGAAATTCACCCCTCCACTTT
.	TRBV14	TRBJ1-1	.	CASSQVARASTEAFF	TGTGCCAGCAGCCAAGTAGCCAGGGCAAGCACTGAAGCTTTCTTT
.	TRBV2	TRBJ1-4	.	CASSEGQRGEKLFF	TGTGCCAGCAGTGAAGGGCAGAGAGGGGAAAAACTGTTTTTT
TRBD2	TRBV4-2	TRBJ2-5	once	CASSKNPPVVGGRETQYF	TGTGCCAGCAGCAAAAATCCTCCGGTAGTGGGGGGGAGGGAGACCCAGTACTTC
.	TRBV4-1	TRBJ2-7	.	CASSREFSAYEQYF	TGCGCCAGCAGCAGGGAGTTTAGCGCCTACGAGCAGTACTTC
.	TRBV7-9	TRBJ1-2	.	CASSNGGGRGVLNYGYTF	TGTGCCAGCAGCAACGGGGGAGGCAGGGGAGTTTTGAACTATGGCTACACCTTC
TRBD1	TRBV6-5	TRBJ1-1	.	CARSPLTGGNTEAFF	TGTGCCAGAAGTCCCCTGACAGGGGGGAACACTGAAGCTTTCTTT
.	TRBV27	TRBJ2-3	.	CASSLNRASDTQYF	TGTGCCAGCAGTTTGAACAGGGCCTCAGATACGCAGTATTTT
.	TRBV5-1	TRBJ2-2	.	CASSLGSGGSGELFF	TGCGCCAGCAGCTTGGGTTCAGGCGGATCCGGGGAGCTGTTTTTT
.	TRBV30	TRBJ1-3	.	CAWLGNTIYF	TGTGCCTGGCTTGGAAACACCATATATTTT
.	TRBV5-4	TRBJ2-3	.	CASSLPRGGATDTQYF	TGTGCCAGCAGCCTGCCTCGGGGCGGGGCCACAGATACGCAGTATTTT
TRBD2	TRBV28	TRBJ2-4	.	CASSFEDSGYAF	TGTGCCAGCAGTTTCGAAGATAGCGGGTACGCCTTC
.	TRBV19	TRBJ1-4	once	CASSPSGYEKLFF	TGTGCCAGTAGCCCATCAGGGTACGAAAAACTGTTTTTT
.	TRBV5-6	TRBJ1-5	.	CASSLRGHSNQPQHF	TGTGCCAGCAGCTTGCGGGGACACAGCAATCAGCCCCAGCATTTT
.	TRBV15	TRBJ2-1	.	CATSLEGRSNEQFF	TGTGCCACCAGCCTTGAGGGCAGGTCCAATGAGCAGTTCTTC
.	TRBV18	TRBJ2-6	few	CASSRGIGANVLTF	TGTGCCAGCTCACGGGGAATCGGGGCCAACGTCCTGACTTTC
.	TRBV5-1	TRBJ2-6	.	CASSLEGGPGANVLTF	TGCGCCAGCAGCTTAGAGGGGGGGCCTGGGGCCAACGTCCTGACTTTC
.	TRBV14	TRBJ1-2	.	CASSQGLNRVSGYTF	TGTGCCAGCAGCCAAGGATTGAACAGGGTTTCTGGCTACACCTTC
TRBD2	TRBV19	TRBJ2-2	few	CASNLLTSGSRELFF	TGTGCCAGTAATCTGCTGACTAGCGGGAGCCGGGAGCTGTTTTTT
.	TRBV7-9	TRBJ2-2	.	CASSSAWLGELFF	TGTGCCAGCAGCTCCGCCTGGCTTGGGGAGCTGTTTTTT
.	TRBV9	TRBJ2-2	.	CASSAVTTGELFF	TGTGCCAGCAGCGCGGTGACGACCGGGGAGCTGTTTTTT
.	TRBV5-1	TRBJ2-5	once	CASSAGGYEETQYF	TGCGCCAGCAGCGCCGGAGGGTACGAAGAGACCCAGTACTTC
.	TRBV5-1	TRBJ1-6	once	CASSLSGDPGKSPLHF	TGCGCCAGCAGCTTGTCGGGGGACCCGGGCAAGTCACCCCTCCACTTT
.	TRBV29-1	TRBJ2-3	.	CSVETSRTDTQYF	TGCAGCGTTGAGACAAGCCGCACAGATACGCAGTATTTT
.	TRBV9	TRBJ1-6	.	CASADGINSPLHF	TGTGCCAGCGCCGACGGAATTAATTCACCCCTCCACTTT
TRBD1	TRBV11-2	TRBJ1-3	.	CASKERQGAVGNTIYF	TGTGCCAGCAAGGAGAGGCAGGGGGCGGTTGGAAACACCATATATTTT
.	TRBV5-1	TRBJ2-1	.	CASSFSNEQFF	TGCGCCAGCAGCTTCTCCAATGAGCAGTTCTTC
TRBD1	TRBV6-1	TRBJ1-5	.	CASSELPTGVSNQPQHF	TGTGCCAGCAGTGAGCTACCCACAGGGGTAAGCAATCAGCCCCAGCATTTT
.	TRBV18	TRBJ1-2	few	CASSPSKDRPNYGYTF	TGTGCCAGCTCACCATCGAAGGACAGACCTAACTATGGCTACACCTTC
.	TRBV6-1	TRBJ2-5	.	CASSDAGETQYF	TGTGCCAGCAGTGACGCCGGGGAGACCCAGTACTTC
TRBD2	TRBV10-3	TRBJ2-7	.	CAIAGGSSYEQYF	TGTGCCATTGCGGGGGGAAGCTCCTACGAGCAGTACTTC
.	TRBV30	TRBJ1-2	few	CAWAQDMSYGYTF	TGTGCCTGGGCCCAGGACATGTCCTATGGCTACACCTTC
.	TRBV9	TRBJ1-3	.	CASSSSGGGNTIYF	TGTGCCAGCAGCTCGTCCGGGGGGGGAAACACCATATATTTT
.	TRBV14	TRBJ1-6	.	CASSQGNRANSPLHF	TGTGCCAGCAGCCAAGGGAATAGGGCTAATTCACCCCTCCACTTT
.	TRBV28	TRBJ1-5	.	CKSHGGGQRSNQPQHF	TGTAAGTCACATGGGGGGGGGCAAAGGAGCAATCAGCCCCAGCATTTT
TRBD1	TRBV5-1	TRBJ1-6	once	CASSLQGGFSGGSPLHF	TGCGCCAGCAGCTTACAGGGGGGTTTTTCTGGGGGTTCACCCCTCCACTTT
TRBD2	TRBV4-3	TRBJ2-3	.	CASSQLAGGANTQYF	TGCGCCAGCAGCCAACTAGCGGGGGGAGCAAATACGCAGTATTTT
TRBD1	TRBV6-1	TRBJ1-5	.	CASRDGQGLQPQHF	TGTGCCAGCAGGGACGGACAGGGTCTGCAGCCCCAGCATTTT
.	TRBV5-4	TRBJ1-2	.	CASSPMTDYGYTF	TGTGCCAGCAGCCCCATGACAGACTATGGCTACACCTTC
.	TRBV28	TRBJ2-3	.	CASSGGPPFADTQYF	TGTGCCAGCAGTGGGGGACCCCCCTTCGCAGATACGCAGTATTTT
.	TRBV7-6	TRBJ2-7	.	CASSLESGYEQYF	TGTGCCAGCAGCTTAGAGTCGGGGTACGAGCAGTACTTC
.	TRBV6-6	TRBJ2-7	.	CASSYGGPGSYEQYF	TGTGCCAGCAGTTACGGGGGCCCAGGCTCCTACGAGCAGTACTTC
.	TRBV19	TRBJ1-6	.	CATTSNYNSPLHF	TGTGCCACCACCAGCAACTATAATTCACCCCTCCACTTT
TRBD2	TRBV4-2	TRBJ2-7	once	CASSQAQAGDYEQYF	TGTGCCAGCAGCCAAGCCCAAGCGGGGGACTACGAGCAGTACTTC
.	TRBV6-1	TRBJ1-1	.	CASSDLVSGRAFF	TGTGCCAGCAGCGACCTCGTCTCGGGAAGAGCTTTCTTT
.	TRBV6-5	TRBJ2-3	.	CASRGATDTQYF	TGTGCCAGCAGGGGGGCCACAGATACGCAGTATTTT